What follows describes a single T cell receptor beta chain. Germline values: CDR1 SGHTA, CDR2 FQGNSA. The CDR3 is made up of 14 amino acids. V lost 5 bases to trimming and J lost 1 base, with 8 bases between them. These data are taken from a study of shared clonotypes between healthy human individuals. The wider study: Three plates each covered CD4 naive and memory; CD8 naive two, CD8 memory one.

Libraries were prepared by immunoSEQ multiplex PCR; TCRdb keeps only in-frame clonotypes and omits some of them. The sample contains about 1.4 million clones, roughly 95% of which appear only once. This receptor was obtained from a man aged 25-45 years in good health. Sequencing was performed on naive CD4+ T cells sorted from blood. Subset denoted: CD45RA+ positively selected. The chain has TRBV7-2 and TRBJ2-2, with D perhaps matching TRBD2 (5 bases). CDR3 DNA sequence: TGTGCCAGCAGCGTAGGACTGAACACCGGGGAGCTGTTTTTT. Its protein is CASSVGLNTGELFF.